This T cell receptor (beta chain) was profiled in a study of T cell repertoires in cytomegalovirus infection (dated by TCRdb to 2018 to 2020). General notes on the study: Donor HLA type was relevant to the analysis, because carriage of CMV infection together with the matching HLA type was indicated by public TCR beta signatures.

In this sample, this clonotype turned up a few times. What antigen it recognizes has not been identified. No base qualities exist here, and no much larger clone lies one base off it. General findings and caveats noted by the study authors: Carriers of CMV infection plus the relevant HLA type were discriminated by the cumulative frequency of public TCR beta family members in the study cohort and in an independent approximately 360-donor cohort. The ex vivo response was dominated by HLA-C-restricted CMV-specific TCR beta clonotypes, and the single most frequent clonotype in two of eight donors was supplied by these HLA-C-restricted clonotypes.

Sequencing was carried out with an Illumina HiSeq 1500. The public reads were run again by TCRdb, first through fastp at Q25 and then through MiXCR, and only productive beta chains were kept. Every entry covers one CDR3 protein and lists the most common genes and DNA from its rows. The sample table records 200,000 to 250,000 distinct CDR3 sequences; 10% to 15% of these occur just once. The ten top clones hold 1.5% to 2% of the sample. The V end gives up 2 bases and the J end 2 bases, leaving 4 bases in the junction not matched to a gene. The germline V gene gives CDR1 as MNHEY and CDR2 as SVGAGI. Taken from cysteine to phenylalanine, the CDR3 has 15 residues. Left in the record is the CDR3 DNA by itself, 45 bases read in frame from the first base.

The chain is encoded by TRBV6-5 joined to TRBJ1-2; TRBD1 matches 8 bases in the middle. The clonotype comes from a human donor in good health (CMV status not recorded). Some clones in this sample may be carry-over from other donors' samples. Sequenced material: PBMCs. The nucleotides are TGTGCCAGCAGTTACGCTCAGGGGGCGAACTATGGCTACACCTTC. Its protein is CASSYAQGANYGYTF.